Presented here are 29 T cell receptor beta chains from one specimen sequenced in a study of shared clonotypes between healthy human individuals. The table came from immunoSEQ multiplex PCR; TCRdb's copy has only in-frame clones and leaves some out. The repertoire has about 2 million clones, around 96% of them found once; the top ten carry roughly 1%. Naivety among CD8 cells was defined by CD45RO negativity and positive CCR7 selection, thereby excluding terminally differentiated effector memory CD45RA+ cells. Sequencing was carried out using naive CD8+ T cells sorted from blood. The origin of the receptors is a man aged 18 to 35 in good health.

On this clone itself: One end of the junction fails to match germline, which may point to a read error. The rearrangement uses TRBV7-7 and TRBJ2-7, with 8 bases lining up with TRBD2. The CDR3 consists of 13 residues. From germline, CDR1 is SSHAT and CDR2 FNYEAQ (reference sequence). CDR3 loop: CASSSREGYEQYF. The DNA for the CDR3 is TGTGCTAGCAGCTCACGGGAGGGGTACGAGCAGTACTTC.

The V call is TRBV5-1, the J call TRBJ2-7, with 9 bases identical to TRBD1. CDR3 length: 15 amino acids. Germline CDR1 reads SGHRS; CDR2 reads YFSETQ. The trim removed 1 base at V and 3 bases at J, leaving 5 bases unmatched. CDR3 amino acids: CASSLRRTGDYEQYF. CDR3 nucleotide sequence: TGCGCCAGCAGCTTGAGAAGGACAGGGGACTACGAGCAGTACTTC.

This clone was seen only once. The V call is TRBV25-1, the J call TRBJ1-1; D is perhaps TRBD1 (6 bases). CDR1 is MGHDK and CDR2 is SYGVNS in the germline V gene. There are 14 residues in the CDR3. Trimming left V 3 bases short and J 5 bases short, with 13 bases between. CDR3 sequence (DNA): TGTGCCAGCAGTGACTTACAGGGTAGAACTGAAGCTTTCTTT. Its protein product is CASSDLQGRTEAFF.

The genes are TRBV27 and TRBJ2-1; possible D gene TRBD2, 6 bases. V was shortened by 6 bases and J by 3 bases, with 12 bases between the two germline ends. Germline V gene lookup returns CDR1 MNHEY and CDR2 SMNVEV (reference sequence). The CDR3 covers 14 residues. Here the CDR3 DNA reads TGTGCCAGCAGCCCTCCGGGACTCTACAATGAGCAGTTCTTC. It yields the protein CASSPPGLYNEQFF.

This chain joins TRBV27 and TRBJ1-1; D possibly corresponds to TRBD1 (5 bases). V was pared by 6 bases and J by 4 bases, with 21 bases between. In germline, CDR1 is MNHEY, CDR2 SMNVEV (reference sequence). This CDR3 spans 16 amino acids. Written as DNA, the CDR3 is TGTGCCAGCAGCCTACTTTCCCCAGGGTGGGGCACTGAAGCTTTCTTT. This translates into CASSLLSPGWGTEAFF.

This sequence joins TRBV4-1 and TRBJ1-1; D is ambiguous. This CDR3 region has 14 residues. The germline V and J ends were trimmed by 2 bases and 5 bases, with 12 bases remaining between them. The germline gives CDR1 MGHRA, CDR2 YSYEKL. CDR3 nucleotides: TGCGCCAGCAGCCAAAACTCGGCGGGAACTGAAGCTTTCTTT. Its translation: CASSQNSAGTEAFF.

The rearrangement links TRBV28 to TRBJ1-2, with D possibly being TRBD1 (5 bases). Germline V gene lookup returns CDR1 MDHEN and CDR2 SYDVKM. Trimming left V 4 bases short and J 7 bases short, with 25 bases between. The CDR3 length is 17 residues. CDR3 DNA sequence: TGTGCCAGCAGTTCCAGACAGCGTCTCCCCTTCGTTGGTGGCTACACCTTC. Its translation: CASSSRQRLPFVGGYTF.

The chain recombines TRBV10-3 with TRBJ1-2; 11 bases align to TRBD1. The junction had 9 bases not matched to a gene; V was cut back by 7 bases and J by 8 bases. This CDR3 has 14 residues. Germline V gives CDR1 ENHRY, CDR2 SYGVKD. The CDR3 protein is CAIKPGQGAAGYTF. The CDR3 region has the DNA TGTGCCATCAAACCCGGACAGGGGGCGGCCGGCTACACCTTC.

The chain is built from TRBV28 and TRBJ1-6, with 8 bases that match TRBD1. V dropped 6 bases and J dropped 18; count of bases not matched to a gene: 10. The CDR3 sequence is 12 residues long. The germline V gene encodes CDR1 MDHEN and CDR2 SYDVKM. The CDR3 nucleotides read TGTGCCAGCAGCTTTGACAGGGGAGGACCCCACTTT. Protein sequence: CASSFDRGGPHF.

The rearrangement joins TRBV6-5 to TRBJ2-3; tentative D call: TRBD2 (5 bases). Germline CDR1 is MNHEY and CDR2 is SVGAGI. V gave up 8 bases and J gave up 4 bases, with 19 bases separating them. CDR3 length: 15 residues. This CDR3 is CASRLEAEKADTQYF. Here the CDR3 DNA reads TGTGCCAGCCGTTTGGAAGCGGAGAAAGCAGATACGCAGTATTTT.

Turning to this clone: One junction end disagrees with the germline gene, perhaps due to a read error. V gene TRBV30 combines with J gene TRBJ2-1; 7 positions agree with TRBD2. Germline V gene data show CDR1 as GTSNPN and CDR2 as SVGIG (reference sequence). This CDR3 contains 14 residues. CDR3 bases: TGTGCCTGGGGTGTAACGGGACTATACAATGAGCAGTTCTTC. This gives the protein CAWGVTGLYNEQFF. Full variable domain (outside the CDR3, taken from reference TRBV30 and TRBJ2-1): SQTIHQWPATLVQPVGSPLSLECTVEGTSNPNLYWYRQAAGRGLQLLFYSVGIGQISSEVPQNLSASRPQDRQFILSSKKLLLSDSGFYLCAWGVTGLYNEQFFGPGTRLTVL.

The chain couples TRBV7-2 to TRBJ2-7, with D possibly matching TRBD2 (6 bases). Germline CDR1 reads SGHTA; CDR2 reads FQGNSA. Trimming removed 1 base at V and 5 bases at J, with 27 bases between. The CDR3 extends over 19 amino acids. CDR3 DNA sequence: TGTGCCAGCAGCTTAGTAGTAGGTGGAGCGGGCATCGCCGACCACGAGCAGTACTTC. This gives the protein CASSLVVGGAGIADHEQYF.

The V gene is TRBV27, the J gene TRBJ2-2; D ambiguous. There are 13 residues in the CDR3. V was shortened by 8 bases and J by 7 bases, with 14 bases between the two germline ends. In germline, CDR1 is MNHEY, CDR2 SMNVEV (reference sequence). As DNA, the CDR3 is TGTGCCAGCGAAAGCTCAACAAGCGGGGAGCTGTTTTTT. This sequence encodes CASESSTSGELFF.

This clone was seen only once. CDR3 in DNA: TGCGCCAGCAGCCAAGGACCGACAGGGGCCTCCTACGAGCAGTACTTC. This translates into CASSQGPTGASYEQYF. The chain joins TRBV4-1 to TRBJ2-7; 8 nucleotides match TRBD1. This CDR3 spans 16 amino acids. Germline lookup yields CDR1 MGHRA and CDR2 YSYEKL. V lost 1 base to trimming and J lost 0 bases; unmatched junction nucleotides: 5.

The chain couples TRBV7-6 to TRBJ2-1, with D possibly matching TRBD2 (6 bases). V was shortened by 0 bases and J by 0 bases, with 15 bases between the two germline ends. The CDR3 covers 18 residues. Germline V gene data show CDR1 as SGHVS and CDR2 as FNYEAQ. The CDR3, as DNA: TGTGCCAGCAGCTTAGCGGAGCGACCCGGGAGCTCCTACAATGAGCAGTTCTTC. Translating it yields CASSLAERPGSSYNEQFF.

As for this clone: Other nucleotide sequences from this sample produce the same CDR3. This chain uses TRBV30 with TRBJ2-2; D is uncertain. The CDR3 contains 11 residues. V was trimmed by 1 base and J by 8 bases, leaving 5 bases between them. Germline CDR1 reads GTSNPN; CDR2 reads SVGIG (reference sequence). This CDR3 reads CAWSEAGELFF. DNA for the CDR3: TGTGCCTGGAGTGAGGCTGGGGAGCTGTTTTTT.

The chain is built from TRBV13 and TRBJ1-1, with a possible D match to TRBD1 (6 bases). Trimming cost V 5 bases and J 1 base, with 14 bases left between them. The CDR3 is made up of 15 amino acids. The V gene's germline CDR1 is PRHDT and CDR2 FYEKMQ (reference sequence). The CDR3: CASSGGVRGNTEAFF. In DNA form, the CDR3 reads TGTGCCAGCAGCGGGGGTGTCAGGGGGAACACTGAAGCTTTCTTT.

This chain links TRBV19 with TRBJ1-1, with 7 bases fitting TRBD1. V shed 10 bases, J shed 0 bases, and the junction held 8 bases outside the gene matches. Germline-derived CDR1 and CDR2 are LNHDA and SQIVND (reference sequence). The CDR3 is 14 amino acids. CDR3 amino acids: CATRDSSMNTEAFF. The CDR3 nucleotides are TGTGCCACCCGGGACAGCTCCATGAACACTGAAGCTTTCTTT.

The sample holds one count of this clone. The chain couples TRBV7-9 to TRBJ2-3; D gene uncertain. Trimming left V 2 bases short and J 0 bases short, with 9 bases between. CDR1 and CDR2 (germline): SEHNR, FQNEAQ (reference sequence). This CDR3 comprises 15 residues. The CDR3, as DNA: TGTGCCAGCAGCTTATGGTACAGTAGCACAGATACGCAGTATTTT. It encodes CASSLWYSSTDTQYF.

CDR3 DNA sequence: TGTGCCAGCAGCCCCTCCACGTCGGATAACTATGGCTACACCTTC. Its translation is CASSPSTSDNYGYTF. The V gene is TRBV4-2, the J gene TRBJ1-2; D is unresolved. The CDR3 extends over 15 amino acids. Trimming took off 4 bases at V and 1 base at J, with 13 bases between the two ends. Germline assignment: CDR1 LGHNA and CDR2 YNFKEQ.

The chain is built from TRBV5-5 and TRBJ1-5; D not certain. The CDR3 is made up of 15 amino acids. V lost 0 bases and J lost 0, with 7 bases in between. Germline V lookup: CDR1 SGHKS, CDR2 YYEKEE (reference sequence). The CDR3 DNA reads as TGTGCCAGCAGCTTGGAGGCGGTTAGCAATCAGCCCCAGCATTTT. Protein sequence: CASSLEAVSNQPQHF.

This clone was seen only once. The chain is built from TRBV19 and TRBJ1-6; 9 bases agree with TRBD1. This CDR3 comprises 14 residues. The germline V gene has CDR1 LNHDA and CDR2 SQIVND (reference sequence). V was clipped by 6 bases and J by 10 bases; unmatched bases: 7. The CDR3 coding sequence is TGTGCCAGTAGCTCGGGACAGGGAGGGTCACCCCTCCACTTT. Translated, it gives CASSSGQGGSPLHF.

V and J are TRBV30 and TRBJ2-7; D is undetermined. Trimming stripped 0 bases from V and 6 bases from J, with 15 bases between. Germline lookup yields CDR1 GTSNPN and CDR2 SVGIG (reference sequence). The CDR3 covers 14 residues. CDR3 sequence reads: CAWSVTGPGGEQYF. CDR3 bases: TGTGCCTGGAGTGTAACCGGACCCGGCGGCGAGCAGTACTTC.

This clone was seen a few times. This sequence joins TRBV13 and TRBJ2-7; D tentatively reads TRBD1 or TRBD2 (6 bases each). Deletions cut 4 bases from V and 2 bases from J, with 15 bases between. Germline V gene lookup returns CDR1 PRHDT and CDR2 FYEKMQ (reference sequence). This CDR3 comprises 15 residues. CDR3 sequence: CASSSEGGGPYEQYF. CDR3 sequence (DNA): TGTGCCAGCAGCTCCGAGGGGGGAGGCCCCTACGAGCAGTACTTC.

V is TRBV6-5 and J is TRBJ1-2; D is undetermined. V was cut by 4 bases and J by 6 bases, with 12 bases left in between. The CDR3 is 13 residues long. Germline values: CDR1 MNHEY, CDR2 SVGAGI. The CDR3 DNA reads as TGTGCCAGCAGTTTCGGTCCTGGGGATGGCTACACCTTC. Translated, it gives CASSFGPGDGYTF.

This clone has only a few counts. The sample has other DNA sequences that encode this CDR3 too. The rearrangement uses TRBV7-9 and TRBJ2-7, with 8 bases fitting TRBD1. The junction had 4 bases not matched to a gene; V was cut back by 5 bases and J by 1 base. The CDR3 is made up of 14 amino acids. CDR1 is SEHNR, CDR2 FQNEAQ, per germline (reference sequence). The DNA for the CDR3 is TGTGCCAGCAGCCCCCGGGACAGGTCCTACGAGCAGTACTTC. Protein product: CASSPRDRSYEQYF.

The rearrangement uses TRBV7-9 and TRBJ1-2; TRBD1 aligns across 9 bases. Germline-derived CDR1 and CDR2 are SEHNR and FQNEAQ (reference sequence). The trim removed 5 bases at V and 3 bases at J, leaving 10 bases unmatched. This CDR3 has 16 residues. The chain's CDR3 is CASSHRTGGADYGYTF. The CDR3 nucleotides are TGTGCCAGCAGCCATCGAACAGGGGGCGCTGACTATGGCTACACCTTC.

The gene calls are TRBV7-9 and TRBJ2-3, with 8 positions matching TRBD2. The length of the CDR3 is 16 residues. Germline trimming cut 2 bases from V and 3 bases from J; bases unmatched to any gene: 7. The germline CDR1 and CDR2 sequences are SEHNR and FQNEAQ (reference sequence). CDR3 bases: TGTGCCAGCAGCTTATCGGCGGGGGGTGTGACAGATACGCAGTATTTT. This sequence encodes CASSLSAGGVTDTQYF.

V gene TRBV5-4 combines with J gene TRBJ1-1, with D perhaps TRBD1 (5 bases). This CDR3 is 17 amino acids long. Germline CDR1 reads SGHNT; CDR2 reads YYREEE (reference sequence). Deletions cut 0 bases from V and 0 bases from J, with 15 bases between. Here the CDR3 reads CASSLGPGLFLNTEAFF. In nucleotides, the CDR3 is TGTGCCAGCAGCTTGGGGCCAGGGCTATTCCTGAACACTGAAGCTTTCTTT.